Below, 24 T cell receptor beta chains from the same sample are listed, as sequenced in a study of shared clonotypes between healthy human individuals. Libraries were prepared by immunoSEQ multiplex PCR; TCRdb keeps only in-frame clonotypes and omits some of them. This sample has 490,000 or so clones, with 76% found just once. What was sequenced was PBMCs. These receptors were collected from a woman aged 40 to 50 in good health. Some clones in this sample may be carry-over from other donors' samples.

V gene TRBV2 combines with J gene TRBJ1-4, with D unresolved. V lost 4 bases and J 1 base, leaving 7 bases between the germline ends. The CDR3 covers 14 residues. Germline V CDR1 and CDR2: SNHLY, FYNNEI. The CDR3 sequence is CASSAGRTNEKLFF. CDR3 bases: TGTGCCAGCAGTGCGGGGAGAACTAATGAAAAACTGTTTTTT.

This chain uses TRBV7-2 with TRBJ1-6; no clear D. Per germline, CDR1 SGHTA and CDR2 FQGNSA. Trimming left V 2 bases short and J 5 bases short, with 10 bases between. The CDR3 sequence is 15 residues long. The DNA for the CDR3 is TGTGCCAGCAGCTTAACTGGTGATGATAATTCACCCCTCCACTTT. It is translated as CASSLTGDDNSPLHF.

The CDR3 nucleotides read TGTGCCAGCAACGTAGGCGCCGGGGACAGGGGCCCCTCTGGGGCCAACGTCCTGACTTTC. This encodes CASNVGAGDRGPSGANVLTF. The chain carries TRBV5-4 and TRBJ2-6; 10 nucleotides agree with TRBD1. This CDR3 is 20 amino acids long. Germline V lookup: CDR1 SGHNT, CDR2 YYREEE (reference sequence). With V trimmed by 6 bases and J by 0 bases, 15 bases remained unmatched.

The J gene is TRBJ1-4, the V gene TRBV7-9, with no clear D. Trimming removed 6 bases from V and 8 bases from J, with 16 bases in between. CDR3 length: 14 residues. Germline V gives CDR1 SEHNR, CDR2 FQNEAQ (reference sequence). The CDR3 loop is CASSIVGIGEKLFF. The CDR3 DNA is TGTGCCAGCAGTATTGTGGGCATAGGGGAAAAACTGTTTTTT.

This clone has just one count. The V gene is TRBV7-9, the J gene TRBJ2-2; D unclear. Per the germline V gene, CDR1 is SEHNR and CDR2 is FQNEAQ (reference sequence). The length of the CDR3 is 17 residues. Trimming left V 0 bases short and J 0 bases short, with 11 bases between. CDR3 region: CASSLASPDPNTGELFF. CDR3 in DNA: TGTGCCAGCAGCTTAGCGTCTCCCGACCCGAACACCGGGGAGCTGTTTTTT.

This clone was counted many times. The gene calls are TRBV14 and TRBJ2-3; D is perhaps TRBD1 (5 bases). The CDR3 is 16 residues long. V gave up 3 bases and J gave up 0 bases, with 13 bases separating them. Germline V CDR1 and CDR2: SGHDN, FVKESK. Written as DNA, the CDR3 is TGTGCCAGCAGCCAGGGTGGACAATCTAGCACAGATACGCAGTATTTT. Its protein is CASSQGGQSSTDTQYF.

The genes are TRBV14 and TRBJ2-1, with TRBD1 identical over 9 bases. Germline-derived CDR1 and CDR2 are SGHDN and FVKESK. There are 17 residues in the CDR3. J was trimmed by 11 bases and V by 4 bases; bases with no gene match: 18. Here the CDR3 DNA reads TGTGCCAGCAGCCTCCTCCCAGGGAGACAGGGGGTAAATCAGCAGTTCTTC. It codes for CASSLLPGRQGVNQQFF.

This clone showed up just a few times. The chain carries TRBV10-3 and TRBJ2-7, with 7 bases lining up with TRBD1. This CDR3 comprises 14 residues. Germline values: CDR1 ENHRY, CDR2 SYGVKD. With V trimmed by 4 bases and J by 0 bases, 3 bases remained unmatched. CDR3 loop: CAISVRDSSYEQYF. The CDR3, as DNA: TGTGCCATCAGTGTAAGGGACAGCTCCTACGAGCAGTACTTC.

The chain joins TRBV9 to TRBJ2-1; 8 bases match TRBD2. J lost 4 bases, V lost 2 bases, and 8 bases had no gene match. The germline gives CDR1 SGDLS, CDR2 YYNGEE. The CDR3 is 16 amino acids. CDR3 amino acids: CASSVKASGSYNEQFF. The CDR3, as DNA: TGTGCCAGCAGCGTTAAGGCTAGCGGGTCGTACAATGAGCAGTTCTTC.

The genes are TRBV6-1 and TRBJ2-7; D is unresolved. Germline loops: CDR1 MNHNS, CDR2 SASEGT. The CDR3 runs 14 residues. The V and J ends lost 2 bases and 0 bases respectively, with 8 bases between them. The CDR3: CASSELPSSYEQYF. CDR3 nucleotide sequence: TGTGCCAGCAGTGAACTACCGAGCTCCTACGAGCAGTACTTC.

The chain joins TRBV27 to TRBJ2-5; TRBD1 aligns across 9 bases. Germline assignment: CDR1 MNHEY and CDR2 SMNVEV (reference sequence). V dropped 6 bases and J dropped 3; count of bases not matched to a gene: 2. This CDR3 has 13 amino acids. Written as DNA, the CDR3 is TGTGCCAGCAGAAGGACAGGGGAAGAGACCCAGTACTTC. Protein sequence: CASRRTGEETQYF.

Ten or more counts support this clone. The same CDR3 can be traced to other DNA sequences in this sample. Here the CDR3 DNA reads TGTGCCAGCAGCTTAGGCGGGGCGGGAAACACCATATATTTT. Amino acid sequence: CASSLGGAGNTIYF. V is TRBV7-9 and J is TRBJ1-3, with D tentatively TRBD1 (5 bases). Deletions cut 1 base from V and 4 bases from J, with 8 bases between. The CDR3 covers 14 residues. The germline V gene encodes CDR1 SEHNR and CDR2 FQNEAQ (reference sequence).

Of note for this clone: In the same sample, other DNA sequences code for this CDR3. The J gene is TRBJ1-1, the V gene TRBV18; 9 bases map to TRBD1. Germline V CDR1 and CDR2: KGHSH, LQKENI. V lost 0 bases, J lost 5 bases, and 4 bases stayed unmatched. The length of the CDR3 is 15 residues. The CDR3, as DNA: TGTGCCAGCTCACCACCCACAGGGGGCAGGACTGAAGCTTTCTTT. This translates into CASSPPTGGRTEAFF.

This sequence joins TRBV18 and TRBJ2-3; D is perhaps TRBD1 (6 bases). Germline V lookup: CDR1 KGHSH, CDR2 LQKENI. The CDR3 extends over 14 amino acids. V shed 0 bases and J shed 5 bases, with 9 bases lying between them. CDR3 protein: CASSPPEGEDTQYF. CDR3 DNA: TGTGCCAGCTCACCACCCGAGGGGGAAGATACGCAGTATTTT.

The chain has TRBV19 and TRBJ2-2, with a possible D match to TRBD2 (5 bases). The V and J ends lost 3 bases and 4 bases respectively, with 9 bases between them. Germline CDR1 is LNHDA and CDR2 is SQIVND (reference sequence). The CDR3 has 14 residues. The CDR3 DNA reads TGTGCCAGTAGTATCGGACTCGGCACCGGGGAGCTGTTTTTT. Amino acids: CASSIGLGTGELFF.

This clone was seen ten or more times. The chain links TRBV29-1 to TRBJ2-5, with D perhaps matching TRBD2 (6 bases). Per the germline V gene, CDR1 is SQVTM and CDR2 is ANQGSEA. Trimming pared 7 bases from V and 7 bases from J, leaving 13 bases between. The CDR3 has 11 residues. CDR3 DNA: TGCAGCGCCGACACGGAGGGGACCCAGTACTTC. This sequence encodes CSADTEGTQYF.

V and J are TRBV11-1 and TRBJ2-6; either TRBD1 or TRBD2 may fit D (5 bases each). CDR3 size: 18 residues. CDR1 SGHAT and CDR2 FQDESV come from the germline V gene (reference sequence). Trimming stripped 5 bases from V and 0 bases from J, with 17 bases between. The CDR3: CASSPEPGPSSGANVLTF. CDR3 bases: TGTGCCAGCAGCCCCGAACCGGGACCGAGCTCTGGGGCCAACGTCCTGACTTTC.

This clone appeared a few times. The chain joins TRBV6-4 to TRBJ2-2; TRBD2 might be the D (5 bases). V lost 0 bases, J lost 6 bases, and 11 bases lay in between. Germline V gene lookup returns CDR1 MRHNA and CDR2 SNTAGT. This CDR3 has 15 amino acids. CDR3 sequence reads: CASSDSSRTAGELFF. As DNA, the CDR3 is TGTGCCAGCAGTGACTCGTCAAGGACTGCCGGGGAGCTGTTTTTT.

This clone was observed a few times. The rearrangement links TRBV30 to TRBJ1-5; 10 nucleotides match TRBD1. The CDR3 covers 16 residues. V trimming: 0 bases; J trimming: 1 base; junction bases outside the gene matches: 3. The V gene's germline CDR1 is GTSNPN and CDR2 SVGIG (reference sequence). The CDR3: CAWSVRTGGSNQPQHF. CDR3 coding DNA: TGTGCCTGGAGTGTCCGGACAGGGGGGAGCAATCAGCCCCAGCATTTT.

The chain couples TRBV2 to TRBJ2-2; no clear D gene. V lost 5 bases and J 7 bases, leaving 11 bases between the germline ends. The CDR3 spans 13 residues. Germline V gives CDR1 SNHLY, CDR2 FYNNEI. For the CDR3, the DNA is TGTGCCAGCAGTTCCGGACCGAGCGGGGAGCTGTTTTTT. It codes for CASSSGPSGELFF.

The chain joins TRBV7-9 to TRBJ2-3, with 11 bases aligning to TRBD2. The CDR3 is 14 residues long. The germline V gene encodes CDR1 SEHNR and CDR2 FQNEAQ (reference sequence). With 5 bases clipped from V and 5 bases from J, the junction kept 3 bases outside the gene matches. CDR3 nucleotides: TGTGCCAGCAGCACTAGCGGGAGCGGAGATACGCAGTATTTT. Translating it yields CASSTSGSGDTQYF.

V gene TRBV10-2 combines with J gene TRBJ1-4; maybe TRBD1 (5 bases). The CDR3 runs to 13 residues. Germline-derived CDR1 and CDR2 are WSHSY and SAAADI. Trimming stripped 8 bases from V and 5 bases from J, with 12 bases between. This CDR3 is CASHSRENEKLFF. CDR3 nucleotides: TGCGCCAGCCATTCCAGGGAGAATGAAAAACTGTTTTTT.

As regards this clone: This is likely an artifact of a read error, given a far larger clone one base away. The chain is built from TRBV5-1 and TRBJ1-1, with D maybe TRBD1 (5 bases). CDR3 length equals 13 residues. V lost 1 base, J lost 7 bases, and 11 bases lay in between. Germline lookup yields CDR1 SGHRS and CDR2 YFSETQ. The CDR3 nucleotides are TGCGCCAGCAGCTTGCGTGGGGACCTTGAAGCTTTCTTT. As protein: CASSLRGDLEAFF.

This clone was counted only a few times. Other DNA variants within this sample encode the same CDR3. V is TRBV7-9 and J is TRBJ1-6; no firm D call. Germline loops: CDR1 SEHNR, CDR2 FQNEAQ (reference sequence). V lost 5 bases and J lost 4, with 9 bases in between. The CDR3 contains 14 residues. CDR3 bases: TGTGCCAGCAGCCTGGAGCAGTATAATTCACCCCTCCACTTT. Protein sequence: CASSLEQYNSPLHF.